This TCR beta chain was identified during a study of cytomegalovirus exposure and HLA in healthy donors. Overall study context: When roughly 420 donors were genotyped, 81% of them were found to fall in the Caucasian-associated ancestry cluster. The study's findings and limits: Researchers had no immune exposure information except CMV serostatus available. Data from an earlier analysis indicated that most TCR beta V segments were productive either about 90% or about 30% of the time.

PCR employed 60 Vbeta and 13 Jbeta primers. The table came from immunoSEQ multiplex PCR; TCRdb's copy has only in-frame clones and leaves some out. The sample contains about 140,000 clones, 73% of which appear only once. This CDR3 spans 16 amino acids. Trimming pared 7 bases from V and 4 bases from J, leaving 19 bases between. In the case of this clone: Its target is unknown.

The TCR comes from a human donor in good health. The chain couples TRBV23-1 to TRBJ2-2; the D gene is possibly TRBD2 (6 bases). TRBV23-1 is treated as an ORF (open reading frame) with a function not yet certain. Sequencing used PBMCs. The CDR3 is CASTHLGRQSTGELFF. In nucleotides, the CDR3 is TGCGCCAGCACTCACTTAGGGAGGCAAAGCACCGGGGAGCTGTTTTTT.